This record covers a single TCR beta chain. Its antigen is currently unknown. The source of the sample is a study of CD8 T cells in ankylosing spondylitis. Findings and caveats of the study: Researchers report that disease-linked clones proved CD8+ and relatively rare in peripheral blood. Ankylosing spondylitis blood appeared to carry a characteristic TCR beta motif of several highly homologous variants. Both synovial fluid and blood in reactive arthritis had previously been reported to carry some motif variants.

MiXCR was run by TCRdb on the 5' RACE reads, yielding one entry per CDR3 protein. The sample records some 340,000 distinct CDR3 sequences, about 15% being singletons. V was pared by 5 bases and J by 7 bases, with 6 bases of the junction left unmatched. The CDR3 runs to 13 residues. This clonotype was sampled from a male donor with ankylosing spondylitis or in good health (not recorded which). The genes are TRBV12-3 or TRBV12-4 and TRBJ1-2; 8 nucleotides agree with TRBD1. Sample: blood, either unsorted or a sorted T cell fraction (not recorded which). The CDR3 loop is CASSTGTGVGYTF. DNA for the CDR3: TGTGCCAGCAGTACCGGGACAGGCGTTGGCTACACCTTC.